The sequence of this T cell receptor beta chain was determined in a study of T cells in localized non-small cell lung cancer. Regarding the study as a whole: Greater blood T cell density accompanied longer overall survival.

Germline loops: CDR1 SGHTA, CDR2 FQGNSA. This CDR3 is built from 13 residues. Trimming cost V 5 bases and J 7 bases, with 12 bases left between them. Remarks on this clone: Its antigen is as yet unknown.

This table comes from immunoSEQ multiplex PCR, and its TCRdb copy is limited to in-frame clones, with some not included. The sample holds about 25,000 clones, more than 75% seen once. The rearrangement joins TRBV7-2 to TRBJ1-5; D remains ambiguous. This receptor was identified in a male donor aged 60 or older with stage II squamous cell lung carcinoma. Here the sequenced sample was peripheral blood, taken before any cancer treatment. CDR3 residues: CASSPDRGQPQHF. The CDR3 DNA sequence: TGTGCCAGCAGCCCGGACCGCGGGCAGCCCCAGCATTTT.